The rows below give T cell receptor beta chains drawn from one sample of a study of vaccination and CD4 T cells after COVID-19. TCRdb fed the PCR reads into MiXCR, producing one record per CDR3 protein. The sample carries some 25,000 distinct CDR3 sequences, about 60% recorded once. No antigens are known for them. The input for sequencing was CD4+ T cells from blood, cultured in vitro, taken after SARS-CoV-2 vaccination. The receptors were gathered from a human donor who received a COVID-19 vaccine. CDR3s include the opening cysteine and the closing phenylalanine or tryptophan. The D gene is left open where the match is weak. The size field is filled for only some rows; it gives once, few, many or a size class.

TRBV12-3/TRBV12-4	TRBD1	-	TRBJ2-3	CASSLGQGVTDTQYF	TGTGCCAGCAGTTTAGGACAGGGCGTAACAGATACGCAGTATTTT
TRBV24-1	-	-	TRBJ2-7	CATSDEFQGRPSYEQYF	TGTGCCACCAGTGACGAATTCCAGGGGCGCCCCTCCTACGAGCAGTACTTC
TRBV6-1	-	-	TRBJ1-6	CASSRIGVYNSPLHF	TGTGCCAGCAGCCGCATCGGGGTGTATAATTCACCCCTCCACTTT
TRBV23-1	-	-	TRBJ1-6	CASSHGIQGQPVISPLHF	TGCGCCAGCAGTCATGGAATACAGGGCCAGCCGGTTATTTCACCCCTCCACTTT
TRBV10-3	-	few	TRBJ1-1	CAISEYRGGENTEAFF	TGTGCCATCAGTGAGTATCGAGGCGGTGAGAACACTGAAGCTTTCTTT
TRBV10-3	TRBD2	-	TRBJ2-1	CAISYSGGATYNEQFF	TGTGCCATCAGTTATAGCGGGGGGGCCACCTACAATGAGCAGTTCTTC
TRBV7-9	TRBD1	-	TRBJ2-3	CASSRVRDRALDTQYF	TGTGCCAGCAGCCGGGTCCGGGACAGGGCCTTAGATACGCAGTATTTT
TRBV6-4	-	few	TRBJ2-3	CASKAGSHADTQYF	TGTGCCAGCAAAGCTGGCTCTCACGCAGATACGCAGTATTTT
TRBV11-3	-	-	TRBJ1-2	CASSLGGKNYGYTF	TGTGCCAGCAGCTTAGGCGGCAAGAACTATGGCTACACCTTC
TRBV30	TRBD1	-	TRBJ1-1	CAWILGTENTEAFF	TGTGCCTGGATTCTCGGGACAGAGAACACTGAAGCTTTCTTT
TRBV20-1	-	-	TRBJ2-3	CSARGTTRTDTQYF	TGCAGTGCTAGAGGGACTACCCGCACAGATACGCAGTATTTT
TRBV27	-	few	TRBJ1-2	CASSSSGTNYGYTF	TGTGCCAGCAGTTCTTCCGGGACAAACTATGGCTACACCTTC
TRBV7-6	-	-	TRBJ2-5	CASSLLGTLQETQYF	TGTGCCAGCAGCTTACTTGGGACCCTTCAAGAGACCCAGTACTTC
TRBV27	-	-	TRBJ1-2	CASSPLSGTQFGGYTF	TGTGCCAGCAGTCCCCTATCCGGGACTCAGTTCGGGGGCTACACCTTC
TRBV20-1	-	-	TRBJ1-5	CSASASRGGGPQHF	TGCAGTGCTAGCGCGTCCAGGGGAGGGGGGCCCCAGCATTTT